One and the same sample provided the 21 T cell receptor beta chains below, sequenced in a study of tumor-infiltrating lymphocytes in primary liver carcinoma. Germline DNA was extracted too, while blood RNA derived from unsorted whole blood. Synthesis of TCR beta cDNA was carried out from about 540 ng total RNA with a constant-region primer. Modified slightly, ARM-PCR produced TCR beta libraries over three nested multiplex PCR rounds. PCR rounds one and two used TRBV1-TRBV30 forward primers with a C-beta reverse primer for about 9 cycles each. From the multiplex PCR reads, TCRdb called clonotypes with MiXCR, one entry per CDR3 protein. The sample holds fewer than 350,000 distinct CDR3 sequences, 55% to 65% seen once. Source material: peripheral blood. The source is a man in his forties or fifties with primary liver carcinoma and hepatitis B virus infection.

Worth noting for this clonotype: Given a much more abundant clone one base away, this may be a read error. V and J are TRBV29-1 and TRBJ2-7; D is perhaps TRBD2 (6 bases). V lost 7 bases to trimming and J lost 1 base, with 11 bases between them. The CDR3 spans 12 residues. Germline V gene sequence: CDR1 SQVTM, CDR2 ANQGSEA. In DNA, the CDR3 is TGCAGCGCTAGGGACTTGTCCTACGAGCAGTACTTC. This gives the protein CSARDLSYEQYF.

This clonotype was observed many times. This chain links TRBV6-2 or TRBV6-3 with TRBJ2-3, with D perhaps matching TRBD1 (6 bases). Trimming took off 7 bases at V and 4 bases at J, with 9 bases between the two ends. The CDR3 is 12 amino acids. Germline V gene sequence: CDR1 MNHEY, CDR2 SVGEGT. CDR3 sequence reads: CASTDRPDTQYF. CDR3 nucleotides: TGTGCCAGCACCGACAGGCCAGATACGCAGTATTTT.

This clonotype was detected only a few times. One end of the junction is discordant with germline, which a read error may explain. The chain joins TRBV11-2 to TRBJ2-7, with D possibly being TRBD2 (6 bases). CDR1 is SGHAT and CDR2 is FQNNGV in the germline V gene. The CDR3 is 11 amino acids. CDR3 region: CASSVRRGTSF. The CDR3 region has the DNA TGTGCCAGCAGCGTAAGACGGGGGACCAGCTTC.

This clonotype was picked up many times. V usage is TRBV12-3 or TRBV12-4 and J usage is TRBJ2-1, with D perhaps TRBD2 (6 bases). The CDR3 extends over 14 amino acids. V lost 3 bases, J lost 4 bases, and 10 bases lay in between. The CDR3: CASSFGGFYNEQFF. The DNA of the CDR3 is TGTGCCAGCAGTTTTGGAGGGTTTTACAATGAGCAGTTCTTC.

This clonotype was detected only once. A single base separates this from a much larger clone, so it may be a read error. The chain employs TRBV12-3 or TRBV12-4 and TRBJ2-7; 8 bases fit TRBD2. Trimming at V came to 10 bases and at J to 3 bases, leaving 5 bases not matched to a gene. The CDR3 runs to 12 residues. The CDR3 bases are TGTGCCACGGGGGGGGACGACTACGAGCAGTACTTC. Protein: CATGGDDYEQYF.

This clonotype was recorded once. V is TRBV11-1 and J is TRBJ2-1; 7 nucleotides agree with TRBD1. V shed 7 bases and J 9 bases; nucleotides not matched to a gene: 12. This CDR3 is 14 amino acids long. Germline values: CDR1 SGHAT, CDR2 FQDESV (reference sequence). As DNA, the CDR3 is TGTGCCAGCAACTCCGGGATAGGGGGCGGTGAGCAGTTCTTC. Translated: CASNSGIGGGEQFF.

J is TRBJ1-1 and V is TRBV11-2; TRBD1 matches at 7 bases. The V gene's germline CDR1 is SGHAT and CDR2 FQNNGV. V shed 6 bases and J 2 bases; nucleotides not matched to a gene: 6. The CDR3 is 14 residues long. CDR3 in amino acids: CASRPGQLNTEAFF. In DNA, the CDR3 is TGTGCCAGCAGGCCGGGACAGCTTAACACTGAAGCTTTCTTT. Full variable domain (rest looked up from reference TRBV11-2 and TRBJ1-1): EAGVAQSPRYKIIEKRQSVAFWCNPISGHATLYWYQQILGQGPKLLIQFQNNGVVDDSQLPKDRFSAERLKGVDSTLKIQPAKLEDSAVYLCASRPGQLNTEAFFGQGTRLTVV.

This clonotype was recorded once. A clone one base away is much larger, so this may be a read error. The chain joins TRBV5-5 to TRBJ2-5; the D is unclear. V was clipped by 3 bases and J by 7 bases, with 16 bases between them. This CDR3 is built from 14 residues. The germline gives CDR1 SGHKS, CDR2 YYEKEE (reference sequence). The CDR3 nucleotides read TGTGCCAGCAGCTCGAGTCGCTCAACGGGGACCCAGTACTTC. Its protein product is CASSSSRSTGTQYF. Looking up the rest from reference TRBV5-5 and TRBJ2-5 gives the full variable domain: DAGVTQSPTHLIKTRGQQVTLRCSPISGHKSVSWYQQVLGQGPQFIFQYYEKEERGRGNFPDRFSARQFPNYSSELNVNALLLGDSALYLCASSSSRSTGTQYFGPGTRLLVL.

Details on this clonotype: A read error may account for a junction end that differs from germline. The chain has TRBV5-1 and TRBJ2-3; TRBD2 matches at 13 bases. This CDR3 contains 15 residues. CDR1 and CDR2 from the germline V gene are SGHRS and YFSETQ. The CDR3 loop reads CTSSWTSGSVDTQYF. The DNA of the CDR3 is TGCACCAGCAGCTGGACTAGCGGGAGCGTAGATACGCAGTATTTT.

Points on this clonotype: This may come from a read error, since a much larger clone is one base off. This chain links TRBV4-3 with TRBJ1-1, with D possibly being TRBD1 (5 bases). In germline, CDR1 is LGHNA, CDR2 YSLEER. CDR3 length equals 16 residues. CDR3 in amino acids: CASNQADIFPSGEAFF. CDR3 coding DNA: TGCGCCAGCAACCAAGCGGACATATTCCCGTCGGGTGAAGCTTTCTTT.

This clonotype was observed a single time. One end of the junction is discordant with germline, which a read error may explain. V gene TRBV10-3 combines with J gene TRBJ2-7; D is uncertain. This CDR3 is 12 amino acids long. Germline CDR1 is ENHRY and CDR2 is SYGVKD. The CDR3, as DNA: TGTGCCATCAGTGAGTCCGGCTACGAGCAGAAGTTC. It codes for CAISESGYEQKF.

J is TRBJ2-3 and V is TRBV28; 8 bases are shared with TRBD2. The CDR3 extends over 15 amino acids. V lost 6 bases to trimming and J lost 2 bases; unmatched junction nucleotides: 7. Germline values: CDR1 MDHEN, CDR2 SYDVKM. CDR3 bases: TGTGCCAGCAGGCTCACTAGCGGCTCCACAGATACGCAGTATTTT. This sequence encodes CASRLTSGSTDTQYF.

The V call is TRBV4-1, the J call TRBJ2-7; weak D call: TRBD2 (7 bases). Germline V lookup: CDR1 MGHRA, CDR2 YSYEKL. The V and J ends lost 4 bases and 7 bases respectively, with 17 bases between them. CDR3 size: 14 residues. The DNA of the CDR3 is TGCGCCAGCAGCCTACTGGAAGAGGGGGGGGAGCAGTACTTC. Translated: CASSLLEEGGEQYF.

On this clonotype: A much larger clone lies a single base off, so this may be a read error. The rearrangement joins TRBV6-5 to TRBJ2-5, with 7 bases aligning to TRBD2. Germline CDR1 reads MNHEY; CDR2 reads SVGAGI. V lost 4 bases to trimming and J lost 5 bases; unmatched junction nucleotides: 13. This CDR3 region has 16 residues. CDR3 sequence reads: CASSSGGFLCGETQYF. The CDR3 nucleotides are TGTGCCAGCAGTTCGGGGGGATTCCTATGTGGGGAGACCCAGTACTTC.

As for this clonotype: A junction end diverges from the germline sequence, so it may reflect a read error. The CDR3 protein is CASSPDSIAIDTRYF. The CDR3 DNA is TGTGCCAGCAGCCCGGACAGTATCGCCATAGATACGCGGTATTTT. This sequence joins TRBV11-1 and TRBJ2-3; a weak D match, TRBD1 (6 bases). CDR1 SGHAT and CDR2 FQDESV come from the germline V gene (reference sequence). The CDR3 length is 15 residues. Full variable domain (missing parts from reference TRBV11-1 and TRBJ2-3): EAEVAQSPRYKITEKSQAVAFWCDPISGHATLYWYRQILGQGPELLVQFQDESVVDDSQLPKDRFSAERLKGVDSTLKIQPAELGDSAMYLCASSPDSIAIDTRYFGPGTRLTVL.

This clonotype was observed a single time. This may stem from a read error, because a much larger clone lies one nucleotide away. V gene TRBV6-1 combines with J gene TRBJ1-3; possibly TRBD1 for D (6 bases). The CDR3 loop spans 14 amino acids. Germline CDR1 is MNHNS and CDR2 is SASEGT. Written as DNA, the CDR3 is TGTGCCAGCGCCGACAGGATGGCTGGAAACATCATATATTTT. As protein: CASADRMAGNIIYF.

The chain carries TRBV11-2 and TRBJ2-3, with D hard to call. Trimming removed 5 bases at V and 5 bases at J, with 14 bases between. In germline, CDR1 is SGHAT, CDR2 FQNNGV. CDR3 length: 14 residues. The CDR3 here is CASSPFGHIDTQYF. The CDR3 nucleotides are TGTGCCAGCAGCCCCTTCGGCCACATAGATACGCAGTATTTT.

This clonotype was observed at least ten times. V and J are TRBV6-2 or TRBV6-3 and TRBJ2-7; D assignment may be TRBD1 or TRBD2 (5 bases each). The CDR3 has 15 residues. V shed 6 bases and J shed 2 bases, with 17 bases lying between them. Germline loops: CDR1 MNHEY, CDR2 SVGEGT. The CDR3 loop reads CASRGVRERAYEQYF. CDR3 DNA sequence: TGTGCCAGCAGGGGGGTACGTGAGCGAGCCTACGAGCAGTACTTC.

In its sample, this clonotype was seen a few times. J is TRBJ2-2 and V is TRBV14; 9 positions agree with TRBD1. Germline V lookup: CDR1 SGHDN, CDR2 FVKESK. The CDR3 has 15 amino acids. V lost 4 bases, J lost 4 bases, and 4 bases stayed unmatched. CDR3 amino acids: CASSPRTGVTGELFF. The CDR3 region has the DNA TGTGCCAGCAGCCCCAGGACAGGGGTCACCGGGGAGCTGTTTTTT.

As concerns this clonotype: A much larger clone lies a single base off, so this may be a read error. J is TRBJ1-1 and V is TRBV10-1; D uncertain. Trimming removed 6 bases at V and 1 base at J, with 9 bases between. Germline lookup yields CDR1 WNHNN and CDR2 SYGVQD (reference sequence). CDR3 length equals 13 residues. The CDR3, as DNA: TGCGCCAGCAGCCAGTTCCGGAACACTGAAGCTTTCTTT. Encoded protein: CASSQFRNTEAFF.

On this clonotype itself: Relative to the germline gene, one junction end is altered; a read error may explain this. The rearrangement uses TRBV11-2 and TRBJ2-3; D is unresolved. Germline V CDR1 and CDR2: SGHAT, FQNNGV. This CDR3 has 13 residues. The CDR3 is CASSLGLTDAQYF. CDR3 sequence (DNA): TGTGCCAGCAGCCTTGGTCTCACAGATGCGCAGTATTTT.